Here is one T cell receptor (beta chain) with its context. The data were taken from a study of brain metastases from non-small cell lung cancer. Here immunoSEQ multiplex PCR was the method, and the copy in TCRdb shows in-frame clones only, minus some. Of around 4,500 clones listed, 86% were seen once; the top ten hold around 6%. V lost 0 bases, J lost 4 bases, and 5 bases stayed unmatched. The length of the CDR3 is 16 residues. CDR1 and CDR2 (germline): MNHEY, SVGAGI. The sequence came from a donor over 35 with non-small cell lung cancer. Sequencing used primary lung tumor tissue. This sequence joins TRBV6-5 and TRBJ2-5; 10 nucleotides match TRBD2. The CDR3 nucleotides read TGTGCCAGCAGTTACTCGGGTAGCGGGAGGCTAGAGACCCAGTACTTC. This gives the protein CASSYSGSGRLETQYF.